Presented here are 28 T cell receptor beta chains from one specimen sequenced in a study of monozygotic twins with inflammatory bowel disease. TCRdb re-called the 5' RACE reads; one entry per CDR3 protein, DNA not given. Its table lists 400,000 to 500,000 distinct CDR3 sequences. Source material: blood. All receptors derive from a human donor with ulcerative colitis or Crohn's disease, or a healthy co-twin of an affected twin (not recorded which).

The chain couples TRBV7-9 to TRBJ1-1; the D gene TCRdb calls, TRBD1, cannot be checked with no DNA. The V gene's germline CDR1 is SEHNR and CDR2 FQNEAQ (reference sequence). The CDR3 length is 12 residues. This CDR3 reads CASSPRAGVAFF.

The chain joins TRBV20-1 to TRBJ2-3; with no DNA, the TCRdb D assignment of TRBD1 cannot be verified. CDR3 length equals 16 residues. The germline gives CDR1 DFQATT, CDR2 SNEGSKA (reference sequence). CDR3 residues: CSARFGTRPSGDTQYF.

The V and J genes are TRBV5-6 and TRBJ2-2; TCRdb's D call, TRBD2, is unchecked because there is no DNA. This CDR3 contains 18 residues. CDR1 SGHDT and CDR2 YYEEEE come from the germline V gene. Here the CDR3 reads CASSLALAGVTPTGELFF.

This chain links TRBV20-1 with TRBJ1-6; there is no DNA to check the TCRdb D call of TRBD1. The CDR3 covers 15 residues. Germline V gene sequence: CDR1 DFQATT, CDR2 SNEGSKA (reference sequence). The chain's CDR3 is CSALTGREDNSPLHF.

The chain recombines TRBV5-5 with TRBJ1-1; TCRdb's D call of TRBD1 is untestable without DNA. The CDR3 consists of 14 residues. CDR1 and CDR2 from the germline V gene are SGHKS and YYEKEE (reference sequence). This CDR3 reads CASSPWGMGTEAFF.

This rearrangement joins TRBV4-1 to TRBJ2-3; TCRdb outputs TRBD2, but without DNA this stays unchecked. Germline V CDR1 and CDR2: MGHRA, YSYEKL. The CDR3 contains 17 residues. This CDR3 is CASSQAPGGPSTDTQYF.

The gene calls are TRBV7-2 and TRBJ2-7; TCRdb selects TRBD2, and the lack of DNA leaves this call unchecked. CDR1 is SGHTA, CDR2 FQGNSA, per germline. The CDR3 spans 15 residues. CDR3 sequence: CASSAGLAGGAEQYF.

The chain is built from TRBV12-3 or TRBV12-4 and TRBJ2-3; without DNA, the TCRdb call of TRBD1 cannot be checked. The CDR3 has 15 residues. CDR3 loop: CASSFVGHRGDTQYF.

The gene calls are TRBV20-1 and TRBJ1-6; lacking DNA, the TRBD1 call made by TCRdb goes unchecked. Per the germline V gene, CDR1 is DFQATT and CDR2 is SNEGSKA (reference sequence). The CDR3 is 13 residues long. CDR3 residues: CSLNRDSNSPLHF.

CDR3: CASSQFGGRQETQYF. This rearrangement joins TRBV14 to TRBJ2-5; TCRdb's assignment of TRBD1 cannot be checked, as there is no DNA. The CDR3 runs 15 residues. CDR1 is SGHDN and CDR2 is FVKESK in the germline V gene.

This chain uses TRBV5-1 with TRBJ2-2; the TCRdb call, TRBD2, lacks DNA for checking. This CDR3 region has 16 residues. The germline gives CDR1 SGHRS, CDR2 YFSETQ. The CDR3 sequence is CASSLVLASNTGELFF.

The gene calls are TRBV14 and TRBJ2-4; TCRdb returns TRBD1, unconfirmable since there is no DNA. The V gene's germline CDR1 is SGHDN and CDR2 FVKESK. This CDR3 spans 17 amino acids. The CDR3: CASSQDIIAQVVNIQYF.

The chain couples TRBV6-2 or TRBV6-3 to TRBJ1-5; there is no DNA to check the TCRdb D call of TRBD1. CDR1 MNHEY and CDR2 SVGEGT come from the germline V gene. This CDR3 is built from 18 residues. The CDR3 here is CASSSLTGGRMSNQPQHF.

CDR3 in amino acids: CASSPGGVSSYNEQFF. V and J are TRBV6-1 and TRBJ2-1; TCRdb picks TRBD1, but there is no DNA to check that call. CDR3 length equals 16 residues. Germline CDR1 and CDR2: MNHNS and SASEGT.

The chain links TRBV19 to TRBJ2-6; TCRdb lists TRBD1, though no DNA is available to test this call. CDR1 is LNHDA and CDR2 is SQIVND in the germline V gene (reference sequence). This CDR3 is 16 amino acids long. CDR3 region: CASSTVAPSGANVLTF.

V gene TRBV5-1 combines with J gene TRBJ2-2. The V gene's germline CDR1 is SGHRS and CDR2 YFSETQ. There are 13 residues in the CDR3. The CDR3 sequence: CASSSSNTGELFF.

V usage is TRBV27 and J usage is TRBJ2-5; without DNA, the TCRdb call of TRBD1 cannot be checked. Per germline, CDR1 MNHEY and CDR2 SMNVEV (reference sequence). The CDR3 loop spans 15 amino acids. This chain's CDR3 is CASRPQGAFGETQYF.

The rearrangement links TRBV20-1 to TRBJ2-7; the D call from TCRdb, TRBD2, cannot be confirmed without DNA. Germline assignment: CDR1 DFQATT and CDR2 SNEGSKA (reference sequence). This CDR3 spans 14 amino acids. The CDR3 is CSSSVWAGRNEQYF.

CDR3 sequence reads: CASSGFEVGTEAFF. The chain combines TRBV5-1 with TRBJ1-1; the TRBD1 assignment by TCRdb is unverifiable without DNA. The germline CDR1 and CDR2 sequences are SGHRS and YFSETQ. The length of the CDR3 is 14 residues.

The J gene is TRBJ2-1, the V gene TRBV19; TCRdb's D call of TRBD2 is untestable without DNA. CDR1 is LNHDA and CDR2 is SQIVND in the germline V gene (reference sequence). This CDR3 is 17 amino acids long. The CDR3 spells CASSGAVAGGFAHEQFF.

The chain has TRBV7-6 and TRBJ1-1. Germline values: CDR1 SGHVS, CDR2 FNYEAQ. This CDR3 is 15 amino acids long. This CDR3 reads CASSLSASMNTEAFF.

The genes are TRBV20-1 and TRBJ1-2; the TRBD1 assignment by TCRdb is unverifiable without DNA. Germline lookup yields CDR1 DFQATT and CDR2 SNEGSKA (reference sequence). The CDR3 runs 16 residues. The CDR3 protein is CSARDTGRGPHYGYTF.

This chain uses TRBV30 with TRBJ2-7. The CDR3 runs 12 residues. Germline V CDR1 and CDR2: GTSNPN, SVGIG (reference sequence). This CDR3 is CAWSVLSYEQYF. Combining the CDR3 with reference TRBV30 and TRBJ2-7 gives the whole variable domain SQTIHQWPATLVQPVGSPLSLECTVEGTSNPNLYWYRQAAGRGLQLLFYSVGIGQISSEVPQNLSASRPQDRQFILSSKKLLLSDSGFYLCAWSVLSYEQYFGPGTRLTVT.

The chain carries TRBV5-1 and TRBJ1-1. Germline lookup yields CDR1 SGHRS and CDR2 YFSETQ. The CDR3 consists of 15 residues. CDR3 in amino acids: CASSLDGGRIAEAFF.

CDR3: CASSIFGVGNQPQHF. V gene TRBV19 combines with J gene TRBJ1-5. CDR1 and CDR2 from the germline V gene are LNHDA and SQIVND (reference sequence). The length of the CDR3 is 15 residues.

The V gene is TRBV7-3, the J gene TRBJ2-1; TCRdb returns TRBD1, unconfirmable since there is no DNA. This CDR3 is 13 amino acids long. The germline V gene has CDR1 SGHTA and CDR2 FQGTGA. CDR3 amino acids: CASSLNGANEQFF. The complete variable domain, with remaining parts taken from reference TRBV7-3 and TRBJ2-1, reads GAGVSQTPSNKVTEKGKYVELRCDPISGHTALYWYRQSLGQGPEFLIYFQGTGAADDSGLPNDRFFAVRPEGSVSTLKIQRTERGDSAVYLCASSLNGANEQFFGPGTRLTVL.

The chain has TRBV5-4 and TRBJ2-1; no DNA is available, so the TRBD2 call from TCRdb remains unchecked. The CDR3 is 14 amino acids. Per the germline V gene, CDR1 is SGHNT and CDR2 is YYREEE (reference sequence). The CDR3 sequence is CASTLRLVGDEQFF.

CDR3 amino acids: CASSRWGGGQSSTEAFF. The chain links TRBV7-9 to TRBJ1-1; TCRdb reports TRBD1, a call that lacks DNA to check it against. There are 17 residues in the CDR3. The germline CDR1 and CDR2 sequences are SEHNR and FQNEAQ (reference sequence).